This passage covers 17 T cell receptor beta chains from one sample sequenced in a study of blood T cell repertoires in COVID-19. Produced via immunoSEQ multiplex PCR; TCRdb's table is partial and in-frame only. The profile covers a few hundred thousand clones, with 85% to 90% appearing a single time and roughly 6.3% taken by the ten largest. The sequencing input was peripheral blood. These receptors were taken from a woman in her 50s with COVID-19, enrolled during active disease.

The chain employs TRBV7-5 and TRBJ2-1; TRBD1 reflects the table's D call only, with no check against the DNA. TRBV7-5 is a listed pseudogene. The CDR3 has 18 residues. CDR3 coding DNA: TGTGTCAGAAGCGCTAAGCCCCGGTTAGACAGGGTATGGAATGAGCAGTTCTTC. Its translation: CVRSAKPRLDRVWNEQFF.

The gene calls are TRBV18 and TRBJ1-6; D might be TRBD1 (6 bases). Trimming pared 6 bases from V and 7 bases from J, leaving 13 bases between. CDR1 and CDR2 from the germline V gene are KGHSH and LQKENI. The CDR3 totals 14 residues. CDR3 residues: CASSLPDRNSPLHF. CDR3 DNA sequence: TGTGCCAGCTCGCTCCCGGACAGAAATTCACCCCTCCACTTT.

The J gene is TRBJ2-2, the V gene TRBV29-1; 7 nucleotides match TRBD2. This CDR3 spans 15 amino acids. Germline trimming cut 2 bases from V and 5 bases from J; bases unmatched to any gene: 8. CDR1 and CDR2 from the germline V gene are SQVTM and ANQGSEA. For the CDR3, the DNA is TGCAGCGTTGAAAAGGGCGGGAGAGGGACCGGGGAGCTGTTTTTT. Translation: CSVEKGGRGTGELFF.

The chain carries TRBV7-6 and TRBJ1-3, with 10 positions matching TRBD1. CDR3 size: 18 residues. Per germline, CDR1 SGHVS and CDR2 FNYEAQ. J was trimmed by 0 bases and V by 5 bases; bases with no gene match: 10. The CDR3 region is CASSVQRTGGHSGNTIYF. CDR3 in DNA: TGTGCCAGCAGCGTACAGCGGACAGGGGGTCACTCTGGAAACACCATATATTTT.

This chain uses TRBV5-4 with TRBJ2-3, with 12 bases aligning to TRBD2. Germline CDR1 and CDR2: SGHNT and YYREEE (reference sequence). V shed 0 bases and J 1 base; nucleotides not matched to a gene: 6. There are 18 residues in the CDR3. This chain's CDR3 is CASSLALGLAGRTDTQYF. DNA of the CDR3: TGTGCCAGCAGCTTGGCTTTAGGACTAGCGGGGCGCACAGATACGCAGTATTTT.

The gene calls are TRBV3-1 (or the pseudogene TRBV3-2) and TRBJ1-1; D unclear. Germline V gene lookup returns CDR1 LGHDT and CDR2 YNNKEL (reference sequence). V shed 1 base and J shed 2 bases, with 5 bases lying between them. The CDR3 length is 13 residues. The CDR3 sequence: CASSQAVNTEAFF. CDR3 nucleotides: TGTGCCAGCAGCCAAGCAGTTAACACTGAAGCTTTCTTT.

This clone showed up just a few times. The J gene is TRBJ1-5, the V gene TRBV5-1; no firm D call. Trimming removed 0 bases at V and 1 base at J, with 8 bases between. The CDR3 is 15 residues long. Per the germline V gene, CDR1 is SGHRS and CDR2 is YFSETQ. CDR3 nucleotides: TGCGCCAGCAGCTTGGACGGGAGCAGCAATCAGCCCCAGCATTTT. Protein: CASSLDGSSNQPQHF.

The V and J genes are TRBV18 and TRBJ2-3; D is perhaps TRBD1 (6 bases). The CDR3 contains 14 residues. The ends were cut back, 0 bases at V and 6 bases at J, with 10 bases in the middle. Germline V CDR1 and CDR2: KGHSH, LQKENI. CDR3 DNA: TGTGCCAGCTCACCACCGACAGGATGGGATACGCAGTATTTT. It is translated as CASSPPTGWDTQYF.

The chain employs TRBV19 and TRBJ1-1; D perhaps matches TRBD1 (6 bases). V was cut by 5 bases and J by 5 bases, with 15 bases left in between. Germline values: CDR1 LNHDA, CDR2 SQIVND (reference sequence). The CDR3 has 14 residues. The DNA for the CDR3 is TGTGCCAGTAGTCGACAGGATCGTGGGACTGAAGCTTTCTTT. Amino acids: CASSRQDRGTEAFF.

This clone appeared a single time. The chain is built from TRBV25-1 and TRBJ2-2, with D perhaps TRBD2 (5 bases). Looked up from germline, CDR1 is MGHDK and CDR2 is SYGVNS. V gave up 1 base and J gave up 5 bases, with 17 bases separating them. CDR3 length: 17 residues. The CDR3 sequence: CASSESALVGVTGELFF. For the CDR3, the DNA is TGTGCCAGCAGTGAATCGGCCCTGGTGGGAGTGACCGGGGAGCTGTTTTTT.

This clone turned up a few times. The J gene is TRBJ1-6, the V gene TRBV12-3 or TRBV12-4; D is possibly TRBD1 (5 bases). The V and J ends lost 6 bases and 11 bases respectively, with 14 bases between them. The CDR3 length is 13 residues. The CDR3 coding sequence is TGTGCCAGCAGCTCTCCAGGGAAGCCACCCCTCCACTTT. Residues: CASSSPGKPPLHF.

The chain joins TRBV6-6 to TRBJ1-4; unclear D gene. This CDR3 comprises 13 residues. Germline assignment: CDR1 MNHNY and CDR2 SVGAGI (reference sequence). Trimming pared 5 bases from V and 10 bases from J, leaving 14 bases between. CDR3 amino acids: CASSQRVARKLFF. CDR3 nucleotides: TGTGCCAGCAGTCAGAGGGTTGCCAGAAAACTGTTTTTT.

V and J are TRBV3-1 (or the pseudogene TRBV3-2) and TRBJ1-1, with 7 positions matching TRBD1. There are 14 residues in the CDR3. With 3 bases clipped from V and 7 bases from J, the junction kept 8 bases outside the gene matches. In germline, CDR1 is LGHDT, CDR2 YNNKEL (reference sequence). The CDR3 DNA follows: TGTGCCAGCAGCCATTTGGGACAGCACCATGAAGCTTTCTTT. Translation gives CASSHLGQHHEAFF.

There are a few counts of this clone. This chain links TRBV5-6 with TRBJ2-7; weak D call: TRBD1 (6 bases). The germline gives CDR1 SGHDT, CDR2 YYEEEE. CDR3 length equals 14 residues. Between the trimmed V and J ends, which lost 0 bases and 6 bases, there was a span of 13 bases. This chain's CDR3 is CASSLGTGTGEQYF. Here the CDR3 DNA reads TGTGCCAGCAGCTTGGGTACAGGGACGGGCGAGCAGTACTTC.

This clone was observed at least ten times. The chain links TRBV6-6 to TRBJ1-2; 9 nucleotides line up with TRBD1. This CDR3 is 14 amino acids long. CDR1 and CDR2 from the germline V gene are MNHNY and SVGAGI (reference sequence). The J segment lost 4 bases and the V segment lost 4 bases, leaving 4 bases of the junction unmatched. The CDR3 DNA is TGTGCCAGCAGTTTGTTGACAGGGGGCTATGGCTACACCTTC. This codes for CASSLLTGGYGYTF.

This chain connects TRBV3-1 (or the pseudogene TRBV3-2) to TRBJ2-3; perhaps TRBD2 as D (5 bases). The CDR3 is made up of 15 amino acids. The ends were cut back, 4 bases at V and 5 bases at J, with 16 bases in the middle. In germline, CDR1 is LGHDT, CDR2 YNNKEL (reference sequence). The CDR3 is CASSPHGESLDTQYF. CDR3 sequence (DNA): TGTGCCAGCAGCCCTCATGGGGAGAGTCTAGATACGCAGTATTTT.

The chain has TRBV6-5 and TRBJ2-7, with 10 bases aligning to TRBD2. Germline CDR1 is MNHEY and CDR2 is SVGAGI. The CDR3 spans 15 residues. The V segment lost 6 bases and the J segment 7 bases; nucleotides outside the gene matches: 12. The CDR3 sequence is CASRYEREGRGEQYF. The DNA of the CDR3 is TGTGCCAGCAGATACGAGCGGGAGGGCCGAGGGGAGCAGTACTTC.